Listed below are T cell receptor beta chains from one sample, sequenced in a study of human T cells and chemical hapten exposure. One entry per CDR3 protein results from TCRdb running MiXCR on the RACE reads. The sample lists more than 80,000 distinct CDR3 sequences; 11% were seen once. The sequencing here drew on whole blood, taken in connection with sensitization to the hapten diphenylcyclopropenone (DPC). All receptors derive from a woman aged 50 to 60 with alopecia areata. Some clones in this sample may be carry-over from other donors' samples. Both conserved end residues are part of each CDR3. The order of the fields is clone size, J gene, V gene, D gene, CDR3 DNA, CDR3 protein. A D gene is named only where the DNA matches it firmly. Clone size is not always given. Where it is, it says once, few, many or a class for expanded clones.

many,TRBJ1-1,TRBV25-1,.,TGTGCCAGCAAAGGGCAGGGGAACACTGAAGCTTTCTTT,CASKGQGNTEAFF
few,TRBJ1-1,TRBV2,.,TGTGCCAGCAGGGGGTCTGGCAGCGTGAACACTGAAGCTTTCTTT,CASRGSGSVNTEAFF
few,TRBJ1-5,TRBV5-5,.,TGTGCCAGCAGCTTGATGGGGCTAAATCAGCCCCAGCATTTT,CASSLMGLNQPQHF
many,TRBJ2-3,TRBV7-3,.,TGTGCCAGCAGCGCCAATGGGGCACCCACAGATACGCAGTATTTT,CASSANGAPTDTQYF
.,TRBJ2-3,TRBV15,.,TGTGCCACCAGCAGGGCTGAAGTCGATACGCAGTATTTT,CATSRAEVDTQYF
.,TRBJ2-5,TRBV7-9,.,TGTGCCAGCAGCCTCGGGAACTTAGAGACCCAGTACTTC,CASSLGNLETQYF
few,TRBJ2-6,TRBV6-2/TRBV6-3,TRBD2,TGTGCCAGCAGTTACTCCCGTGGACTAGCGGCACGCTCTGGGGCCAACGTCCTGACTTTC,CASSYSRGLAARSGANVLTF
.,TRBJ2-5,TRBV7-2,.,TGTGCCAGCAGCCAGCGGGTCGCGCAAGAGACCCAGTACTTC,CASSQRVAQETQYF
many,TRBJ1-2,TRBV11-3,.,TGTGCCAGCAGCCGAATGGGCGGCTATGGCTACACCTTC,CASSRMGGYGYTF
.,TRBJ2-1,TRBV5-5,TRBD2,TGTGCCAGCAGCTTGGGCCTAGCGGGAGTCATTTGGGATGATGAGCAGTTCTTC,CASSLGLAGVIWDDEQFF
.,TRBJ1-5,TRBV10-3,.,TGTGCCATCAGTGTGGAGATGAATCAGCCCCAGCATTTT,CAISVEMNQPQHF
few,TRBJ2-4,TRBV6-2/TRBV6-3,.,TGTGCCAGCAGCTTACCAGGGAAAGAGGCCATTCAGTACTTC,CASSLPGKEAIQYF
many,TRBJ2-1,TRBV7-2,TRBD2,TGTGCCAGCAGCCCCGGACTAGCGGGAGGGCCGGGGCATGAGCAGTTCTTC,CASSPGLAGGPGHEQFF
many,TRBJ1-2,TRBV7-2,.,TGTGCCAGCAGCTATACAGAGATCAACTATGGCTACACCTTC,CASSYTEINYGYTF
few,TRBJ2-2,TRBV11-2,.,TGTGCCAGCAGTAGGGAGCCCGGTCGCACCGGGGAGCTGTTTTTT,CASSREPGRTGELFF
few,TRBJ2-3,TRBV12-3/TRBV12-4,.,TGTGCCAGCAGTCCCCAGGTCCGGTCGCAGTATTTT,CASSPQVRSQYF
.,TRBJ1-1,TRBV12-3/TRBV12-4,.,TGTGCCAGCAGCCATGCCTACTCCCCTGAAGCTTTCTTT,CASSHAYSPEAFF
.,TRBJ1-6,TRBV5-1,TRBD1,TGCGCCAGCAGTTCCGGGACAGATAATTCACCCCTCCACTTT,CASSSGTDNSPLHF
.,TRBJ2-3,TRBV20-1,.,TGCAGTGCTCCCCGGAGGGCGGGCGTCACAGATACGCAGTATTTT,CSAPRRAGVTDTQYF
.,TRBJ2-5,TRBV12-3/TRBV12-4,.,TGTGCCAGCAGAGCGCAGGAGACCCAGTACTTC,CASRAQETQYF
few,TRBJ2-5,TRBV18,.,TGTGCCAGCTCACCGGAAGCGACCCAGTACTTC,CASSPEATQYF
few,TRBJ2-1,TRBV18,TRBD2,TGTGCCAGCTCACCAACGCTAGCGGGAGGGACCTACAATGAGCAGTTCTTC,CASSPTLAGGTYNEQFF
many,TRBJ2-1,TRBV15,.,TGTGCCACCAGCAGAGATGGGGTCCTGGTCCCCTACAATGAGCAGTTCTTC,CATSRDGVLVPYNEQFF
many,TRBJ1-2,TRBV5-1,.,TGCGCCAGCAGCTTGCGGGTAGTCTCACAGGGAGGAGAGAATGGCTACACCTTC,CASSLRVVSQGGENGYTF
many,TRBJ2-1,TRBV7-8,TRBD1,TGTGCCACCCTATCGACAGGGAAGACTAATGAGCAGTTCTTC,CATLSTGKTNEQFF
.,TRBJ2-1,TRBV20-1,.,TGCAGTGCTAGAGGTCCCATTGGTAGCAGGAGTCCAAATGAGCAGTTCTTC,CSARGPIGSRSPNEQFF
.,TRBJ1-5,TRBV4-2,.,TGTGCCAGCAGCCAAGAGTCGACGGCGGGAGGGGGGAATCAGCCCCAGCATTTT,CASSQESTAGGGNQPQHF
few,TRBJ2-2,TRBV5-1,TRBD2,TGCGCCAGCAGCGCGACTAGCGGGAGATCGGGCGGGGAGCTGTTTTTT,CASSATSGRSGGELFF
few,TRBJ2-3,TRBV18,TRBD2,TGTGCCAGCTCACCAGATAGGACTAGCGGCACAGATACGCAGTATTTT,CASSPDRTSGTDTQYF
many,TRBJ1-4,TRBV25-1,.,TGTGCCAGCGGATGGATCGCAACTAATGAAAAACTGTTTTTT,CASGWIATNEKLFF
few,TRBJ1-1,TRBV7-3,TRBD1,TGTGCCAGCAGCCCTTTAGACAGGGATCTGACTGAAGCTTTCTTT,CASSPLDRDLTEAFF
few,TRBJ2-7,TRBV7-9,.,TGTGCCAGCAGCTTAGCTGGGGGCAACGAGCAGTACTTC,CASSLAGGNEQYF
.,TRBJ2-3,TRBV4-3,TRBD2,TGCGCCAGCAGCCGGATGGGACTAGCGGGAAGCACAGATACGCAGTATTTT,CASSRMGLAGSTDTQYF
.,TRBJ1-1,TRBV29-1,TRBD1,TGCAGCGCCGCGACAGGGTACACTGAAGCTTTCTTT,CSAATGYTEAFF
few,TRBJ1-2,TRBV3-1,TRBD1,TGTGCCAGCAGCCCCCGGACAGGGGGATTAGGTGGCTACACCTTC,CASSPRTGGLGGYTF
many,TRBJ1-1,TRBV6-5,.,TGTGCCAGCATCAAGCAGGGTGGAGACACTGAAGCTTTCTTT,CASIKQGGDTEAFF
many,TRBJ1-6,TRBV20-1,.,TGCAGTGCTCTGGAACCGAGAGGGCAATCACCCCTCCACTTT,CSALEPRGQSPLHF
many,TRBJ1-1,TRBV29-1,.,TGCAGCGTCGCCTGGGACTTATGGGGCATGAACACTGAAGCTTTCTTT,CSVAWDLWGMNTEAFF
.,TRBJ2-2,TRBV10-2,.,TGCGCCAGCAGTGGTACTAGAACCGGGGAGCTGTTTTTT,CASSGTRTGELFF
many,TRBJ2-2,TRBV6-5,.,TGTGCCACCCGATGGGGAGGCCAGAACACCGGGGAGCTGTTTTTT,CATRWGGQNTGELFF
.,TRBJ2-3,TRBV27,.,TGTGCCAGCAGTTTTCTAGATACGCAGTATTTT,CASSFLDTQYF
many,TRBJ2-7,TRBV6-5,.,TGTGCCAGCAGCCTACTTCCCGGGTACGAGCAGTACTTC,CASSLLPGYEQYF
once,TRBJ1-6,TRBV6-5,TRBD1,TGTGCCAGCAGCGACAGGGATCGGCCACCCCTCCACTTT,CASSDRDRPPLHF
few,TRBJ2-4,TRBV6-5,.,TGTGCCAGCGGGGGCGCTGCCAAAAACATTCAGTACTTC,CASGGAAKNIQYF
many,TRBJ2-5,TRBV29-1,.,TGCAGCGTTGAGGACCCGGGAGTGGAGACCCAGTACTTC,CSVEDPGVETQYF
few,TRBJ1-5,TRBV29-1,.,TGCAGCGTTGCGGCCAGGGCAGGGGAGCAGCCCCAGCATTTT,CSVAARAGEQPQHF